The 11 T cell receptor beta chains reported below all come from one sample, sequenced in a study of cytomegalovirus exposure and HLA in healthy donors. Primers included in the PCR were 60 Vbeta and 13 Jbeta primers. Generated by immunoSEQ multiplex PCR, the TCRdb table keeps only in-frame clones and is missing some. The sample contains fewer than 150,000 clones, approximately 15% of which appear only once. Material for sequencing was PBMCs. These receptors were obtained from a woman aged 18-29 years in good health and CMV-seronegative.

This clone was observed a few times. This rearrangement joins TRBV7-3 to TRBJ1-1; D perhaps matches TRBD1 (6 bases). CDR1 and CDR2 from the germline V gene are SGHTA and FQGTGA. The ends were cut back, 4 bases at V and 4 bases at J, with 10 bases in the middle. CDR3 length equals 13 residues. CDR3 residues: CASSYTGSTEAFF. DNA of the CDR3: TGTGCCAGCAGCTATACAGGGAGCACTGAAGCTTTCTTT. The full variable domain, rest sourced from reference TRBV7-3 and TRBJ1-1, is GAGVSQTPSNKVTEKGKYVELRCDPISGHTALYWYRQSLGQGPEFLIYFQGTGAADDSGLPNDRFFAVRPEGSVSTLKIQRTERGDSAVYLCASSYTGSTEAFFGQGTRLTVV.

This clone turned up a few times. J is TRBJ1-2 and V is TRBV2; 9 positions agree with TRBD1. This CDR3 is built from 17 residues. Germline CDR1 is SNHLY and CDR2 is FYNNEI. With 1 base clipped from V and 4 bases from J, the junction kept 10 bases outside the gene matches. CDR3 loop: CASSEGGQGHPGYGYTF. CDR3 DNA sequence: TGTGCCAGCAGTGAAGGGGGACAGGGCCACCCCGGCTATGGCTACACCTTC.

V is TRBV19 and J is TRBJ1-2; D ambiguous. The germline V gene encodes CDR1 LNHDA and CDR2 SQIVND (reference sequence). The ends were cut back, 3 bases at V and 6 bases at J, with 14 bases in the middle. CDR3 length equals 14 residues. CDR3 loop: CASSMSVSADGYTF. The CDR3 nucleotides are TGTGCCAGTAGTATGTCGGTCTCGGCGGATGGCTACACCTTC.

This chain links TRBV19 with TRBJ1-1; a possible D gene is TRBD1 (5 bases). V lost 1 base and J 8 bases, leaving 8 bases between the germline ends. The germline CDR1 and CDR2 sequences are LNHDA and SQIVND (reference sequence). CDR3 size: 12 residues. Here the CDR3 reads CASSIGWTEAFF. The DNA of the CDR3 is TGTGCCAGTAGTATAGGTTGGACAGAAGCTTTCTTT.

The table lists this clone with a few counts. This chain joins TRBV30 and TRBJ1-2; D is perhaps TRBD1 (5 bases). Germline V gene lookup returns CDR1 GTSNPN and CDR2 SVGIG (reference sequence). CDR3 length: 13 residues. V was cut by 1 base and J by 5 bases, with 11 bases left in between. In DNA, the CDR3 is TGTGCCTGGAGTGAGGGACTGCATTATGGCTACACCTTC. Translated: CAWSEGLHYGYTF. Combining the CDR3 with reference TRBV30 and TRBJ1-2 gives the whole variable domain SQTIHQWPATLVQPVGSPLSLECTVEGTSNPNLYWYRQAAGRGLQLLFYSVGIGQISSEVPQNLSASRPQDRQFILSSKKLLLSDSGFYLCAWSEGLHYGYTFGSGTRLTVV.

This clone was found once. CDR3 nucleotides: TGTGCCAGCAGCCCACCGGGACTAGCGGGATCCAGTGTTAGGGAGCAGTACTTC. Amino acids: CASSPPGLAGSSVREQYF. This sequence joins TRBV5-4 and TRBJ2-7, with TRBD2 matching over 13 bases. CDR3 size: 18 residues. Germline V gene lookup returns CDR1 SGHNT and CDR2 YYREEE (reference sequence). V was clipped by 4 bases and J by 7 bases; unmatched bases: 17.

The V gene is TRBV20-1, the J gene TRBJ1-6; no clear D gene. V was trimmed by 3 bases and J by 6 bases, leaving 3 bases between them. CDR3 length equals 11 residues. The germline CDR1 and CDR2 sequences are DFQATT and SNEGSKA (reference sequence). CDR3 sequence reads: CSASFNSPLHF. CDR3 bases: TGCAGTGCTAGCTTTAATTCACCCCTCCACTTT.

The chain carries TRBV6-1 and TRBJ2-7, with 7 positions matching TRBD1. The J segment lost 1 base and the V segment lost 4 bases, leaving 1 base of the junction unmatched. Germline CDR1 reads MNHNS; CDR2 reads SASEGT. There are 13 residues in the CDR3. The CDR3 spells CASSGDRSYEQYF. CDR3 coding DNA: TGTGCCAGCAGTGGGGACAGATCCTACGAGCAGTACTTC.

The rearrangement links TRBV30 to TRBJ2-3, with TRBD2 matching over 10 bases. V shed 2 bases, J shed 7 bases, and the junction held 6 bases outside the gene matches. The CDR3 loop spans 14 amino acids. Germline CDR1 GTSNPN, CDR2 SVGIG (reference sequence). The CDR3 DNA reads as TGTGCCTGGAGTCGATTAGCGGGGGGAAATACGCAGTATTTT. Protein: CAWSRLAGGNTQYF. The full variable domain, in which reference TRBV30 and TRBJ2-3 provide the parts outside the CDR3, is SQTIHQWPATLVQPVGSPLSLECTVEGTSNPNLYWYRQAAGRGLQLLFYSVGIGQISSEVPQNLSASRPQDRQFILSSKKLLLSDSGFYLCAWSRLAGGNTQYFGPGTRLTVL.

In DNA form, the CDR3 reads TGCGCCAGCAGTGAACACGGACAGGGGGCGAGGGGCTACACCTTC. Encoded protein: CASSEHGQGARGYTF. This chain uses TRBV10-2 with TRBJ1-2; TRBD1 agrees at 11 bases. The CDR3 is made up of 15 amino acids. Germline V gene lookup returns CDR1 WSHSY and CDR2 SAAADI. V trimming: 3 bases; J trimming: 8 bases; junction bases outside the gene matches: 8.

The gene calls are TRBV7-9 and TRBJ2-1; D is unclear. Germline assignment: CDR1 SEHNR and CDR2 FQNEAQ (reference sequence). The CDR3 contains 15 residues. V shed 0 bases and J shed 4 bases, with 10 bases lying between them. The CDR3 spells CASSLASRRYNEQFF. DNA for the CDR3: TGTGCCAGCAGCTTAGCCAGTAGGAGATACAATGAGCAGTTCTTC.